One sample yielded the 27 T cell receptor beta chains listed below, sequenced in a study of blood T cell repertoires in COVID-19. TCRdb's table, derived via immunoSEQ multiplex PCR, lists solely in-frame clones and lacks some. The table shows 300,000 to 400,000 clones, with roughly 87% occurring only once. The source material was PBMCs or T cells enriched from blood (not recorded which). The receptors were sampled from a young woman who had recovered from COVID-19.

The chain carries TRBV28 and TRBJ1-6; 9 bases fit TRBD1. In germline, CDR1 is MDHEN, CDR2 SYDVKM. Trimming at V came to 6 bases and at J to 0 bases, leaving 3 bases not matched to a gene. This CDR3 has 16 amino acids. The CDR3 region is CASRDRGSSYNSPLHF. CDR3 nucleotide sequence: TGTGCCAGCAGAGACAGGGGGAGCTCCTATAATTCACCCCTCCACTTT.

The V call is TRBV2, the J call TRBJ1-2; D might be TRBD1 (5 bases). This CDR3 spans 14 amino acids. Per the germline V gene, CDR1 is SNHLY and CDR2 is FYNNEI. Between the trimmed V and J ends, which lost 6 bases and 0 bases, there was a span of 11 bases. The CDR3 protein is CASRPWGANYGYTF. The CDR3 nucleotides are TGTGCCAGCAGACCCTGGGGGGCTAACTATGGCTACACCTTC.

V usage is TRBV6-2 or TRBV6-3 and J usage is TRBJ2-1, with 16 bases matching TRBD2. Germline CDR1 MNHEY, CDR2 SVGEGT. With 5 bases clipped from V and 9 bases from J, the junction kept 4 bases outside the gene matches. This CDR3 has 15 residues. CDR3 bases: TGTGCCAGCAGTCCGGGACTAGCGGGGGGGCGTGAGCAGTTCTTC. This sequence encodes CASSPGLAGGREQFF.

The chain uses TRBV5-4 and TRBJ1-1; no reliable D call. CDR1 SGHNT and CDR2 YYREEE come from the germline V gene (reference sequence). Trimming left V 0 bases short and J 1 base short, with 13 bases between. This CDR3 comprises 16 residues. CDR3 DNA: TGTGCCAGCAGCTTGGAGCGTCGCGGATCGAACACTGAAGCTTTCTTT. Amino acid sequence: CASSLERRGSNTEAFF.

The rearrangement links TRBV20-1 to TRBJ2-3, with 10 bases identical to TRBD2. Germline loops: CDR1 DFQATT, CDR2 SNEGSKA (reference sequence). CDR3 length equals 16 residues. Losses at the gene ends were 3 bases for V and 7 bases for J; bases not matched to a gene: 13. In nucleotides, the CDR3 is TGCAGTGCTAGTAGTTTATCAGCGGGGGGGCCAAATACGCAGTATTTT. Protein product: CSASSLSAGGPNTQYF.

This clone appeared a few times. The chain combines TRBV5-1 with TRBJ1-6, with TRBD1 identical over 7 bases. V was pared by 0 bases and J by 5 bases, with 5 bases of the junction left unmatched. Germline lookup yields CDR1 SGHRS and CDR2 YFSETQ. The CDR3 has 16 amino acids. The CDR3 DNA is TGCGCCAGCAGCTTGGTCTGGGACAGCAATAATTCACCCCTCCACTTT. This gives the protein CASSLVWDSNNSPLHF. Looking up the rest from reference TRBV5-1 and TRBJ1-6 gives the full variable domain: KAGVTQTPRYLIKTRGQQVTLSCSPISGHRSVSWYQQTPGQGLQFLFEYFSETQRNKGNFPGRFSGRQFSNSRSEMNVSTLELGDSALYLCASSLVWDSNNSPLHFGNGTRLTVT.

J is TRBJ2-5 and V is TRBV5-4; D is uncertain. The V gene's germline CDR1 is SGHNT and CDR2 YYREEE (reference sequence). V was cut by 5 bases and J by 5 bases, with 7 bases left in between. The CDR3 spans 11 residues. DNA of the CDR3: TGTGCCAGCAGTTTAGCCGAGACCCAGTACTTC. Translated, it gives CASSLAETQYF.

CDR3 nucleotides: TGCGCCAGCAGCTATGGGACAGGGAGTAATGAAAAACTGTTTTTT. The encoded protein is CASSYGTGSNEKLFF. The V call is TRBV5-1, the J call TRBJ1-4; 9 positions agree with TRBD1. The J segment lost 4 bases and the V segment lost 3 bases, leaving 4 bases of the junction unmatched. The V gene's germline CDR1 is SGHRS and CDR2 YFSETQ. This CDR3 has 15 residues.

The chain joins TRBV12-3 or TRBV12-4 to TRBJ2-3; a weak D match, TRBD1 (7 bases). V lost 5 bases and J 9 bases, leaving 15 bases between the germline ends. CDR3 length equals 13 residues. The CDR3 nucleotides are TGTGCCAGCAGTAAATCTCCAGGGGGGACGCAGTATTTT. Residues: CASSKSPGGTQYF.

In regard to this clone: Other nucleotide sequences in the sample specify the same CDR3. The rearrangement joins TRBV5-1 to TRBJ2-5; 7 positions match TRBD2. Germline CDR1 and CDR2: SGHRS and YFSETQ. The CDR3 runs to 13 residues. After removal of 5 bases from V and 5 bases from J, the junction contained 6 bases not matched to a gene. The CDR3 DNA sequence: TGCGCCAGCAGTGGGCAGGGAGGGGAGACCCAGTACTTC. Translating it yields CASSGQGGETQYF.

The V and J genes are TRBV19 and TRBJ1-6; no reliable D call. This CDR3 spans 15 amino acids. Looked up from germline, CDR1 is LNHDA and CDR2 is SQIVND (reference sequence). V lost 3 bases and J 4 bases, leaving 10 bases between the germline ends. Here the CDR3 reads CASSIGQVYNSPLHF. The CDR3 DNA reads TGTGCCAGTAGTATTGGGCAGGTTTATAATTCACCCCTCCACTTT.

The rearrangement links TRBV28 to TRBJ1-1; no reliable D call. Deletions cut 6 bases from V and 3 bases from J, with 11 bases between. Germline-derived CDR1 and CDR2 are MDHEN and SYDVKM. The CDR3 is 13 residues long. The CDR3 protein is CASRPPGDTEAFF. CDR3 nucleotides: TGTGCCAGCAGGCCCCCCGGGGACACTGAAGCTTTCTTT.

The chain joins TRBV9 to TRBJ1-2, with D unclear. V shed 3 bases and J shed 6 bases, with 9 bases lying between them. The CDR3 has 12 residues. Germline V lookup: CDR1 SGDLS, CDR2 YYNGEE. In nucleotides, the CDR3 is TGTGCCAGCAGCGAACTTAGTCATGGCTACACCTTC. Translated, it gives CASSELSHGYTF. The full variable domain, its missing parts supplied by reference TRBV9 and TRBJ1-2, is DSGVTQTPKHLITATGQRVTLRCSPRSGDLSVYWYQQSLDQGLQFLIQYYNGEERAKGNILERFSAQQFPDLHSELNLSSLELGDSALYFCASSELSHGYTFGSGTRLTVV.

Turning to this clone: The identical CDR3 is also encoded by other nucleotide sequences in the sample. The chain is built from TRBV7-2 and TRBJ2-3; 10 nucleotides line up with TRBD2. Germline V gene sequence: CDR1 SGHTA, CDR2 FQGNSA. Trimming cost V 2 bases and J 4 bases; bases outside gene matches: 0. The CDR3 is 14 residues long. The CDR3 coding sequence is TGTGCCAGCAGCTTAAGCGGGGGGGCAGATACGCAGTATTTT. Amino acids: CASSLSGGADTQYF.

This rearrangement joins TRBV19 to TRBJ1-2; the match to TRBD1 covers 8 bases. This CDR3 has 14 amino acids. Germline V gene data show CDR1 as LNHDA and CDR2 as SQIVND (reference sequence). With 3 bases clipped from V and 6 bases from J, the junction kept 6 bases outside the gene matches. CDR3 nucleotides: TGTGCCAGTAGTATCGTGGCAGGGGGCCATGGCTACACCTTC. Translation gives CASSIVAGGHGYTF.

The rearrangement uses TRBV20-1 and TRBJ2-7, with a weak D call TRBD1 (5 bases). Trimming left V 3 bases short and J 2 bases short, with 11 bases between. CDR3 length: 13 residues. The V gene's germline CDR1 is DFQATT and CDR2 SNEGSKA (reference sequence). The CDR3 bases are TGCAGTGCTAGTTCCCAGGGCCCCTACGAGCAGTACTTC. This translates into CSASSQGPYEQYF.

With respect to this clone: This sample includes further DNA sequences coding for the same CDR3. The rearrangement uses TRBV18 and TRBJ1-5; D not resolved. Germline loops: CDR1 KGHSH, CDR2 LQKENI. V lost 6 bases and J lost 3, with 9 bases in between. There are 13 residues in the CDR3. CDR3: CASSPEPNQPQHF. The CDR3 region has the DNA TGTGCCAGCTCCCCGGAGCCCAATCAGCCCCAGCATTTT.

The chain couples TRBV12-5 to TRBJ1-3; unclear D gene. V was clipped by 1 base and J by 7 bases, with 11 bases between them. This CDR3 is 14 amino acids long. From germline, CDR1 is LGHNT and CDR2 FRNRAP. In DNA form, the CDR3 reads TGTGCTAGTGGTTTGGATCGGGGTTGGAACACCATATATTTT. Its protein is CASGLDRGWNTIYF.

V and J are TRBV6-5 and TRBJ1-1; D gene ambiguous. CDR1 and CDR2 (germline): MNHEY, SVGAGI. Trimming removed 7 bases at V and 1 base at J, with 7 bases between. CDR3 size: 12 residues. The DNA of the CDR3 is TGTGCCAGCAACCGGGGGAACACTGAAGCTTTCTTT. It specifies CASNRGNTEAFF.

J is TRBJ1-4 and V is TRBV5-8; D remains ambiguous. Trimming left V 4 bases short and J 8 bases short, with 12 bases between. This CDR3 spans 13 amino acids. From germline, CDR1 is SGHTS and CDR2 YDEGEE. CDR3 nucleotide sequence: TGTGCCAGCAGCGCAGACGGGGAGGAAAAACTGTTTTTT. This gives the protein CASSADGEEKLFF.

To note about this clone: The germline gene is not matched at one end of the junction; a read error may be the cause. V and J are TRBV7-2 and TRBJ1-3; D may be TRBD1 (6 bases). This CDR3 has 16 amino acids. From germline, CDR1 is SGHTA and CDR2 FQGNSA. CDR3: CASSLAGVGSGNTIYF. The CDR3 DNA follows: TGTGCCAGCAGCCTAGCAGGGGTCGGCTCTGGAAACACCATATATTTT.

The chain employs TRBV6-2 or TRBV6-3 and TRBJ1-5, with D tentatively TRBD1 (5 bases). Germline V lookup: CDR1 MNHEY, CDR2 SVGEGT. Trimming took off 0 bases at V and 5 bases at J, with 20 bases between the two ends. This CDR3 has 18 amino acids. CDR3 amino acids: CASSYSIGFGGFDQPQHF. In DNA, the CDR3 is TGTGCCAGCAGTTACTCGATAGGTTTTGGGGGGTTCGATCAGCCCCAGCATTTT.

The chain uses TRBV25-1 and TRBJ1-2; 7 bases are shared with TRBD1. CDR1 is MGHDK and CDR2 is SYGVNS in the germline V gene. The ends lost 5 bases at V and 3 bases at J; junction bases unmatched: 3. The CDR3 is made up of 13 amino acids. In nucleotides, the CDR3 is TGTGCCAGCAGTCTCGGGACAGACTATGGCTACACCTTC. It encodes CASSLGTDYGYTF.

The rearrangement links TRBV29-1 to TRBJ2-3, with D perhaps matching TRBD1 (5 bases). Germline V gene sequence: CDR1 SQVTM, CDR2 ANQGSEA. Trimming stripped 3 bases from V and 2 bases from J, with 9 bases between. CDR3 size: 13 residues. The CDR3: CSVDRASTDTQYF. The CDR3 DNA reads TGCAGCGTTGACAGGGCCTCCACAGATACGCAGTATTTT.

The chain carries TRBV19 and TRBJ1-4, with TRBD1 matching 7 bases. J lost 4 bases, V lost 5 bases, and 7 bases had no gene match. The CDR3 is 15 residues long. Germline V gives CDR1 LNHDA, CDR2 SQIVND (reference sequence). For the CDR3, the DNA is TGTGCCAGTAGTGAGGCCCGGGACAGTAATGAAAAACTGTTTTTT. Protein: CASSEARDSNEKLFF.

The J gene is TRBJ2-5, the V gene TRBV27; D is undetermined. Trimming cost V 4 bases and J 2 bases, with 8 bases left between them. The CDR3 is 13 residues long. Germline assignment: CDR1 MNHEY and CDR2 SMNVEV (reference sequence). CDR3 bases: TGTGCCAGCAGTTACCAGAATCAAGAGACCCAGTACTTC. The encoded protein is CASSYQNQETQYF.

This chain uses TRBV24-1 with TRBJ1-5; 9 bases match TRBD1. This CDR3 has 16 amino acids. The J segment lost 6 bases and the V segment lost 2 bases, leaving 7 bases of the junction unmatched. Germline V gene sequence: CDR1 KGHDR, CDR2 SFDVKD. The CDR3 is CATSDSGQGWVQPQHF. CDR3 bases: TGTGCCACCAGTGATTCGGGACAGGGTTGGGTTCAGCCCCAGCATTTT.